Described below is a single TCR beta chain sequence and its context. Its antigen is undetermined. Using unique molecular identifiers, the investigators prepared the TCRbeta library. TCRdb called the PCR reads again in MiXCR, with one record for every CDR3 protein. The data hold hundreds of thousands of distinct CDR3 sequences, with approximately 12% observed a single time. The CDR3 is 19 amino acids. V lost 3 bases to trimming and J lost 0 bases; unmatched junction nucleotides: 7. Germline V gene data show CDR1 as SGHAT and CDR2 as FQNNGV. The data were taken from a study of T-cell reconstitution after alpha-beta-depleted transplantation in children. Study-wide results and limits: In some patients, recipient T cells and intrathymic progenitors surviving conditioning explained high day-60 diversity. Reportedly, alpha-beta T cells present about two months post-transplant originated from several hundred expanded clones of graft origin.

Material: PBMCs, mostly from graft donor cells, obtained 360 days after TCRalphabeta/CD19-depleted stem cell transplant. The sequence was collected from a male patient aged 10 to 17 who had a stem cell transplant for acute myeloid leukemia, so the T cells may come from the graft donor. The chain recombines TRBV11-2 with TRBJ2-1; 14 bases align to TRBD2. The chain's CDR3 is CASSFPGLAGARSYNEQFF. CDR3 DNA: TGTGCCAGCAGCTTCCCGGGACTAGCGGGAGCCCGCTCCTACAATGAGCAGTTCTTC. The complete variable domain, with remaining parts taken from reference TRBV11-2 and TRBJ2-1, reads EAGVAQSPRYKIIEKRQSVAFWCNPISGHATLYWYQQILGQGPKLLIQFQNNGVVDDSQLPKDRFSAERLKGVDSTLKIQPAKLEDSAVYLCASSFPGLAGARSYNEQFFGPGTRLTVL.